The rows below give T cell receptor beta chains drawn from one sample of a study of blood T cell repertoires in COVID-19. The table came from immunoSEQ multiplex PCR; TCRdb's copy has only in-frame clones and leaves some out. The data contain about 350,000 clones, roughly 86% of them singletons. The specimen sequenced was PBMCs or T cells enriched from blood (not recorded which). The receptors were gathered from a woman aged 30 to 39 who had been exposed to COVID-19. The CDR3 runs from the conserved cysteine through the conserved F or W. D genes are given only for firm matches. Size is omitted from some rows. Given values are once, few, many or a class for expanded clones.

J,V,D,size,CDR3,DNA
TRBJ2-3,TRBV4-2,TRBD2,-,CASSQELAGIPDTQYF,TGTGCCAGCAGCCAAGAACTAGCGGGAATCCCAGATACGCAGTATTTT
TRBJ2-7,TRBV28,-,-,CASSLFAAYEQYF,TGTGCCAGCAGTTTATTTGCGGCCTACGAGCAGTACTTC
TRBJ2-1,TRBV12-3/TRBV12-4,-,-,CASSFLLYNEQFF,TGTGCCAGCAGTTTCCTGTTGTACAATGAGCAGTTCTTC
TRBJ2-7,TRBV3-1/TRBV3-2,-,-,CASSQGQGGYEQYF,TGTGCCAGCAGCCAAGGTCAGGGAGGCTACGAGCAGTACTTC
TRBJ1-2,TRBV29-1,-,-,CSVVRGRGGYTF,TGCAGCGTTGTGCGGGGTCGCGGTGGCTACACCTTC
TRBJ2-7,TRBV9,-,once,CASSVRQASHEQYF,TGTGCCAGCAGCGTGAGACAGGCATCCCACGAGCAGTACTTC
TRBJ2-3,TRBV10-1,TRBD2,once,CASSEGTSGTYTQYF,TGCGCCAGCAGTGAGGGGACTAGCGGGACCTATACGCAGTATTTT
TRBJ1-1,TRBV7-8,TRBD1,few,CASSLSEDRFEAFF,TGTGCCAGCAGCCTCAGCGAGGACAGGTTTGAAGCTTTCTTT
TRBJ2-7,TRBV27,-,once,CASGALNSYEQYF,TGTGCCAGCGGGGCTTTAAACTCCTACGAGCAGTACTTC
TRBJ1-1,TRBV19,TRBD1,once,CASSINRGAFF,TGTGCCAGTAGTATCAACAGGGGAGCTTTCTTT
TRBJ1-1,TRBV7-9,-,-,CASSFNRRLGNTEAFF,TGTGCCAGCAGCTTTAACCGACGTCTAGGGAACACTGAAGCTTTCTTT
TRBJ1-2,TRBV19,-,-,CASSIGAPGSYGYTF,TGTGCCAGTAGTATAGGGGCACCTGGCTCCTATGGCTACACCTTC
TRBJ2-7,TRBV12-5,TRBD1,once,CASGTGTGNLEQYF,TGTGCTAGTGGAACCGGGACAGGGAATCTCGAGCAGTACTTC
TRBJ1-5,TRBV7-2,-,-,CASSLMAGQYSNQPQHF,TGTGCCAGCAGCTTAATGGCAGGACAATATAGCAATCAGCCCCAGCATTTT
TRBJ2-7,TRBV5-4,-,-,CASSFLPAAGYEQYF,TGTGCCAGCAGCTTCCTCCCAGCGGCTGGATACGAGCAGTACTTC
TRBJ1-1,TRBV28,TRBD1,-,CASSFPGTAYTEAFF,TGTGCCAGCAGTTTCCCCGGGACAGCATACACTGAAGCTTTCTTT
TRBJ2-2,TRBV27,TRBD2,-,CASTKTSGARELFF,TGTGCCAGCACGAAGACTAGCGGGGCAAGGGAGCTGTTTTTT
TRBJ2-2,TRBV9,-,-,CASSGRTRTGELFF,TGTGCCAGCAGCGGCCGAACTCGAACCGGGGAGCTGTTTTTT
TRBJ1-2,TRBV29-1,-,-,CSVVEGLLGGYTF,TGCAGCGTTGTCGAGGGCCTCCTGGGGGGCTACACCTTC
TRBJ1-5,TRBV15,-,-,CATRDSGNQPQHF,TGTGCCACCAGAGACTCCGGGAATCAGCCCCAGCATTTT
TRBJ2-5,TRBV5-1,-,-,CASSIGRETQYF,TGCGCCAGCAGCATCGGTAGAGAGACCCAGTACTTC
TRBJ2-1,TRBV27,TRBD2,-,CASSPSRGRARGYEQFF,TGTGCCAGCAGTCCCAGCCGCGGGAGGGCCCGTGGGTATGAGCAGTTCTTC
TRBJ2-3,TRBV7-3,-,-,CASSLGGMGTDTQYF,TGTGCCAGCAGCTTAGGGGGCATGGGCACAGATACGCAGTATTTT
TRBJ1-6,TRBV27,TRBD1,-,CASTSGTVNSPLHF,TGTGCCAGCACCTCCGGGACAGTAAATTCACCCCTCCACTTT
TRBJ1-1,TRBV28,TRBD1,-,CASSATGTGAPNTEAFF,TGTGCCAGCAGCGCCACCGGGACAGGGGCCCCGAACACTGAAGCTTTCTTT
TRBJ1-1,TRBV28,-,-,CASSFSSEFMNTEAFF,TGTGCCAGCAGTTTTTCCAGCGAGTTCATGAACACTGAAGCTTTCTTT
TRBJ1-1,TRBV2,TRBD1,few,CASNTGGGGTEAFF,TGTGCCAGCAATACAGGGGGAGGCGGCACTGAAGCTTTCTTT
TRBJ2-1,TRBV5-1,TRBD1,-,CASSKTGTENGDEQFF,TGCGCCAGCAGCAAAACCGGGACAGAAAACGGGGATGAGCAGTTCTTC
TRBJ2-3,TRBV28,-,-,CASSSGGADTDTQYF,TGTGCCAGCAGTTCCGGTGGAGCAGACACAGATACGCAGTATTTT
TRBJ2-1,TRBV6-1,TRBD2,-,CASSEDPSGRSWSYNEQFF,TGTGCCAGCAGTGAAGACCCTAGCGGGAGGTCCTGGTCCTACAATGAGCAGTTCTTC
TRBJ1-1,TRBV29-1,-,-,CSVEPGPGGTEAFF,TGCAGCGTTGAACCGGGTCCGGGGGGGACTGAAGCTTTCTTT
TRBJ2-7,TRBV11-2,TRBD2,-,CASSFPSAGPSYEQYF,TGTGCCAGCAGCTTCCCCTCAGCGGGACCCTCCTACGAGCAGTACTTC
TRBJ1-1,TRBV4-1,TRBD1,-,CASSHGQGADEAFF,TGCGCCAGCAGCCACGGACAGGGGGCGGATGAAGCTTTCTTT
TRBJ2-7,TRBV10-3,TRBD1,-,CAISLDRGTYEQYF,TGTGCCATCAGCCTCGACAGGGGGACCTACGAGCAGTACTTC
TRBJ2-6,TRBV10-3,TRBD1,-,CAISEATGAGANVLTF,TGTGCCATCAGTGAGGCTACAGGGGCTGGGGCCAACGTCCTGACTTTC